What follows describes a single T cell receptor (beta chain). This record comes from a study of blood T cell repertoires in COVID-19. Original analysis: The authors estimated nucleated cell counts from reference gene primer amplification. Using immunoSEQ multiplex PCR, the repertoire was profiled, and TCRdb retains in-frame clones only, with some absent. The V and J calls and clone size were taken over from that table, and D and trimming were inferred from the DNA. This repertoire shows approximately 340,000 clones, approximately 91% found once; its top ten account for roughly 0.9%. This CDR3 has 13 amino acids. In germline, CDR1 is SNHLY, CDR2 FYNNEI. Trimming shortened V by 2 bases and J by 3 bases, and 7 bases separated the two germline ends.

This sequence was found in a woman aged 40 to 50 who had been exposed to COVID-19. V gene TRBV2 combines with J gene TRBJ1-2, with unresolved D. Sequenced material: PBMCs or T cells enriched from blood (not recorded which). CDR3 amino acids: CASSENSYYGYTF. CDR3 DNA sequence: TGTGCCAGCAGTGAAAACAGCTACTATGGCTACACCTTC.